The 32 T cell receptor beta chains presented below share a single source sample, sequenced in a study of blood T cell repertoires in COVID-19 (TCRdb year 2020). The library was made by the immunoSEQ multiplex PCR assay. The table comes from immuneACCESS by way of TCRdb, which keeps in-frame sequences with V and J called. Part of the clones is missing from these tables; in studies checked, under half for an unresolved V gene and the rest for unknown reasons. The sample includes about 99,000 clones, with 84% observed a single time. The ten largest clones capture around 12% of the sample. The sequenced sample consisted of peripheral blood. These receptors originate from a human donor in a cohort sampled during active COVID-19.

The V gene is TRBV7-8, the J gene TRBJ2-1; TRBD1 matches 9 bases. CDR1 SGHVS and CDR2 FQNEAQ come from the germline V gene. The CDR3 sequence is 15 residues long. Trimming removed 3 bases from V and 2 bases from J; junction bases left unmatched: 2. The CDR3 region has the DNA TGTGCCAGCAGCTTCGACAGGGGGACCTACAATGAGCAGTTCTTC. Its translation is CASSFDRGTYNEQFF. Complete variable domain (other parts from reference TRBV7-8 and TRBJ2-1): GAGVSQSPRYKVAKRGQDVALRCDPISGHVSLFWYQQALGQGPEFLTYFQNEAQLDKSGLPSDRFFAERPEGSVSTLKIQRTQQEDSAVYLCASSFDRGTYNEQFFGPGTRLTVL.

The V and J genes are TRBV15 and TRBJ1-2, with 8 bases fitting TRBD1. V was pared by 4 bases and J by 1 base, with 5 bases of the junction left unmatched. The CDR3 covers 15 residues. CDR1 and CDR2 (germline): LNHNV, YYDKDF (reference sequence). Here the CDR3 reads CATSTGTGRNYGYTF. In DNA, the CDR3 is TGTGCCACCAGCACAGGGACAGGACGTAACTATGGCTACACCTTC.

This clone was seen just once. The chain employs TRBV5-1 and TRBJ2-7, with TRBD2 as a possible D gene (5 bases). V was shortened by 2 bases and J by 0 bases, with 9 bases between the two germline ends. Germline values: CDR1 SGHRS, CDR2 YFSETQ. CDR3 length: 14 residues. CDR3 in amino acids: CASSLLGSSYEQYF. CDR3 nucleotide sequence: TGCGCCAGCAGCTTATTAGGGAGCTCCTACGAGCAGTACTTC.

The chain uses TRBV11-2 and TRBJ1-2; D is undetermined. Germline V CDR1 and CDR2: SGHAT, FQNNGV. The V end was cut by 1 base, the J end by 4 bases, with 13 bases between. CDR3 size: 15 residues. The CDR3 is CASSLVGGIGYGYTF. DNA of the CDR3: TGTGCCAGCAGCTTAGTGGGAGGGATCGGCTATGGCTACACCTTC. Using reference TRBV11-2 and TRBJ1-2 for the parts outside the CDR3, the full variable domain is EAGVAQSPRYKIIEKRQSVAFWCNPISGHATLYWYQQILGQGPKLLIQFQNNGVVDDSQLPKDRFSAERLKGVDSTLKIQPAKLEDSAVYLCASSLVGGIGYGYTFGSGTRLTVV.

This sequence joins TRBV11-2 and TRBJ2-3; D not resolved. With 4 bases removed from V and 5 bases from J, the gap between germline ends came to 7 bases. The CDR3 is 12 amino acids. Germline V gene lookup returns CDR1 SGHAT and CDR2 FQNNGV. CDR3 amino acids: CASSYVRDTQYF. The CDR3 coding sequence is TGTGCCAGCAGCTACGTCAGAGATACGCAGTATTTT.

V and J are TRBV11-3 and TRBJ2-3, with TRBD2 matching over 8 bases. V shed 5 bases and J 2 bases; nucleotides not matched to a gene: 6. The CDR3 spans 15 residues. The germline gives CDR1 SGHNT, CDR2 YENEEA. Here the CDR3 reads CASSPGLANTDTQYF. CDR3 bases: TGTGCCAGCAGCCCCGGACTAGCTAACACAGATACGCAGTATTTT.

The chain carries TRBV5-1 and TRBJ2-7; tentative D call: TRBD2 (6 bases). Germline CDR1 and CDR2: SGHRS and YFSETQ. This CDR3 is 13 amino acids long. Deletions cut 4 bases from V and 2 bases from J, with 10 bases between. CDR3 nucleotide sequence: TGCGCCAGCAGCCTAGCGACCGCCTACGAGCAGTACTTC. Protein sequence: CASSLATAYEQYF.

The genes are TRBV10-3 and TRBJ1-4; a possible D gene is TRBD1 (5 bases). CDR3 length equals 13 residues. Germline loops: CDR1 ENHRY, CDR2 SYGVKD. V was trimmed by 11 bases and J by 4 bases, leaving 14 bases between them. The CDR3, as DNA: TGTGCCTCCCACCAGGGCTTTAATGAAAAACTGTTTTTT. It specifies CASHQGFNEKLFF.

With respect to this clone: The germline gene is not matched at one end of the junction; a read error may be the cause. V and J are TRBV7-7 and TRBJ2-7; 7 nucleotides line up with TRBD1. Germline V lookup: CDR1 SSHAT, CDR2 FNYEAQ (reference sequence). The length of the CDR3 is 13 residues. Here the CDR3 DNA reads TGTGCTAGCAGCTTAGGACAGGACTACGAGCAGTACTTC. Translating gives CASSLGQDYEQYF.

This clone has just one count. The chain has TRBV18 and TRBJ2-7; perhaps TRBD2 as D (5 bases). CDR3 length: 14 residues. Germline CDR1 KGHSH, CDR2 LQKENI. With 3 bases removed from V and 0 bases from J, the gap between germline ends came to 9 bases. The DNA for the CDR3 is TGTGCCAGCTCACCGACGGGAAACTCCTACGAGCAGTACTTC. Translating it yields CASSPTGNSYEQYF.

This clone showed up just a few times. The gene calls are TRBV5-1 and TRBJ2-2, with no clear D. Trimming pared 0 bases from V and 0 bases from J, leaving 9 bases between. Germline V gene data show CDR1 as SGHRS and CDR2 as YFSETQ. The CDR3 contains 16 residues. CDR3 in amino acids: CASSLGFSANTGELFF. DNA of the CDR3: TGCGCCAGCAGCTTGGGGTTCTCGGCGAACACCGGGGAGCTGTTTTTT.

This clone has a single count. The V gene is TRBV7-7, the J gene TRBJ2-3, with D possibly TRBD1 on 5 matching bases. The CDR3 has 11 amino acids. Germline V gene lookup returns CDR1 SSHAT and CDR2 FNYEAQ (reference sequence). In DNA, the CDR3 is TGTGCTCCTGACAGCGCGGATACGCAGTATTTT. Protein: CAPDSADTQYF.

This clone has just one count. The chain combines TRBV5-1 with TRBJ1-6; D is perhaps TRBD1 (6 bases). Germline V gene sequence: CDR1 SGHRS, CDR2 YFSETQ. V shed 4 bases and J shed 7 bases, with 12 bases lying between them. The CDR3 has 14 amino acids. CDR3: CASSVDRPNSPLHF. CDR3 DNA: TGCGCCAGCAGCGTGGACAGACCCAATTCACCCCTCCACTTT.

V and J are TRBV5-1 and TRBJ2-2; D remains unclear. The CDR3 runs to 13 residues. V was clipped by 0 bases and J by 6 bases, with 6 bases between them. Germline CDR1 and CDR2: SGHRS and YFSETQ. In DNA, the CDR3 is TGCGCCAGCAGCTTGGGAGACTCCGGGGAGCTGTTTTTT. It codes for CASSLGDSGELFF.

This clone has just one count. The V call is TRBV11-2, the J call TRBJ2-3; D not resolved. Deletions cut 5 bases from V and 4 bases from J, with 10 bases between. Germline CDR1 SGHAT, CDR2 FQNNGV. The CDR3 length is 13 residues. The CDR3 reads CASSTVVADTQYF. As DNA, the CDR3 is TGTGCCAGCAGCACAGTGGTAGCAGATACGCAGTATTTT.

The chain employs TRBV2 and TRBJ2-3; D ambiguous. This CDR3 is built from 15 residues. Between the trimmed V and J ends, which lost 10 bases and 5 bases, there was a span of 22 bases. In germline, CDR1 is SNHLY, CDR2 FYNNEI. CDR3 DNA: TGTGCCACCTCTCTCAGACAAGGTGGGTTAGATACGCAGTATTTT. Encoded protein: CATSLRQGGLDTQYF. The whole variable domain, remainder taken from reference TRBV2 and TRBJ2-3, is EPEVTQTPSHQVTQMGQEVILRCVPISNHLYFYWYRQILGQKVEFLVSFYNNEISEKSEIFDDQFSVERPDGSNFTLKIRSTKLEDSAMYFCATSLRQGGLDTQYFGPGTRLTVL.

The chain recombines TRBV6-1 with TRBJ1-5; tentative D call: TRBD1 (5 bases). This CDR3 spans 14 amino acids. The V end lost 2 bases, the J end lost 7 bases, and 12 bases lay between the germline ends. The germline CDR1 and CDR2 sequences are MNHNS and SASEGT. CDR3 region: CASSERGQGQPQHF. CDR3 nucleotide sequence: TGTGCCAGCAGTGAAAGGGGCCAGGGCCAGCCCCAGCATTTT.

The rearrangement uses TRBV4-2 and TRBJ1-5; 7 nucleotides align to TRBD1. Germline CDR1 and CDR2: LGHNA and YNFKEQ. The ends lost 1 base at V and 6 bases at J; junction bases unmatched: 6. CDR3 length: 15 residues. DNA for the CDR3: TGTGCCAGCAGCCAAGTTCAGGGGGTTGGTCAGCCCCAGCATTTT. Its translation is CASSQVQGVGQPQHF.

This clone showed up just a few times. This chain connects TRBV19 to TRBJ1-6, with TRBD1 as a possible D gene (6 bases). V lost 3 bases to trimming and J lost 9 bases, with 15 bases between them. This CDR3 comprises 15 residues. Per germline, CDR1 LNHDA and CDR2 SQIVND (reference sequence). As DNA, the CDR3 is TGTGCCAGTAGTATCGAAGCTCAGGGGAGTTCACCCCTCCACTTT. It is translated as CASSIEAQGSSPLHF.

This clone has only one observation. This rearrangement joins TRBV5-1 to TRBJ1-3; D not certain. Deletions cut 1 base from V and 0 bases from J, with 11 bases between. This CDR3 spans 16 amino acids. CDR1 and CDR2 (germline): SGHRS, YFSETQ. This chain's CDR3 is CASSLFGGRSGNTIYF. The CDR3 coding sequence is TGCGCCAGCAGCTTGTTTGGCGGGCGCTCTGGAAACACCATATATTTT. Full variable domain (missing parts from reference TRBV5-1 and TRBJ1-3): KAGVTQTPRYLIKTRGQQVTLSCSPISGHRSVSWYQQTPGQGLQFLFEYFSETQRNKGNFPGRFSGRQFSNSRSEMNVSTLELGDSALYLCASSLFGGRSGNTIYFGEGSWLTVV.

This clone has just a few counts. The J gene is TRBJ2-3, the V gene TRBV5-8; 10 nucleotides align to TRBD2. The CDR3 extends over 15 amino acids. The V and J ends lost 5 bases and 2 bases, in that order; junction bases with no gene match: 5. Germline-derived CDR1 and CDR2 are SGHTS and YDEGEE. CDR3 sequence reads: CASRRAGGPTDTQYF. CDR3 DNA: TGTGCCAGCAGACGAGCGGGGGGGCCCACAGATACGCAGTATTTT.

The genes are TRBV5-4 and TRBJ2-5; TRBD2 aligns across 11 bases. The CDR3 is 16 residues long. J lost 2 bases, V lost 1 base, and 4 bases had no gene match. Germline V CDR1 and CDR2: SGHNT, YYREEE (reference sequence). The CDR3 reads CASSLSIAGGQETQYF. In DNA, the CDR3 is TGTGCCAGCAGCTTGAGTATAGCGGGGGGGCAAGAGACCCAGTACTTC.

The chain links TRBV5-6 to TRBJ2-3; no definite D call. Per the germline V gene, CDR1 is SGHDT and CDR2 is YYEEEE. With 7 bases removed from V and 4 bases from J, the gap between germline ends came to 10 bases. This CDR3 has 12 residues. The CDR3 is CASPCRADTQYF. The CDR3 DNA follows: TGTGCCAGCCCCTGTCGGGCAGATACGCAGTATTTT. The full variable domain, with the rest looked up from reference TRBV5-6 and TRBJ2-3, is DAGVTQSPTHLIKTRGQQVTLRCSPKSGHDTVSWYQQALGQGPQFIFQYYEEEERQRGNFPDRFSGHQFPNYSSELNVNALLLGDSALYLCASPCRADTQYFGPGTRLTVL.

The V and J genes are TRBV5-1 and TRBJ1-1; tentatively, D is TRBD1 (6 bases). The CDR3 loop spans 15 amino acids. With 6 bases removed from V and 1 base from J, the gap between germline ends came to 16 bases. Germline CDR1 is SGHRS and CDR2 is YFSETQ. Written as DNA, the CDR3 is TGCGCCAGCAACCCCGGGGGGGCCCCGAACACTGAAGCTTTCTTT. This sequence encodes CASNPGGAPNTEAFF.

This rearrangement joins TRBV5-5 to TRBJ2-7, with D possibly TRBD1 on 6 matching bases. The CDR3 has 13 amino acids. Trimming pared 2 bases from V and 2 bases from J, leaving 8 bases between. Germline CDR1 and CDR2: SGHKS and YYEKEE (reference sequence). The CDR3 region is CASSFGTTYEQYF. Written as DNA, the CDR3 is TGTGCCAGCAGCTTCGGGACAACCTACGAGCAGTACTTC.

The V call is TRBV25-1, the J call TRBJ2-1; D is uncertain. The V end was cut by 3 bases, the J end by 1 base, with 7 bases between. This CDR3 region has 14 residues. Germline CDR1 is MGHDK and CDR2 is SYGVNS. As DNA, the CDR3 is TGTGCCAGCAGTGATGTGACATCCTACAATGAGCAGTTCTTC. Amino acids: CASSDVTSYNEQFF.

The chain is built from TRBV30 and TRBJ1-2, with TRBD1 as a possible D gene (6 bases). CDR1 GTSNPN and CDR2 SVGIG come from the germline V gene (reference sequence). V was trimmed by 4 bases and J by 8 bases, leaving 14 bases between them. CDR3 size: 12 residues. The CDR3 nucleotides read TGTGCCTGGACACAGGGCCCTGAGGGCTACACCTTC. This encodes CAWTQGPEGYTF.

The chain couples TRBV29-1 to TRBJ1-1; D perhaps matches TRBD1 (6 bases). Trimming shortened V by 6 bases and J by 0 bases, and 11 bases separated the two germline ends. This CDR3 spans 13 amino acids. Germline lookup yields CDR1 SQVTM and CDR2 ANQGSEA. The CDR3 nucleotides are TGCAGCGTCGAGGACAGCCTGAACACTGAAGCTTTCTTT. Its translation: CSVEDSLNTEAFF.

A few counts support this clone. The chain has TRBV5-4 and TRBJ1-2, with 8 bases identical to TRBD1. The CDR3 has 16 residues. Looked up from germline, CDR1 is SGHNT and CDR2 is YYREEE (reference sequence). V lost 4 bases, J lost 3 bases, and 11 bases stayed unmatched. CDR3: CASSGKAGGADYGYTF. Written as DNA, the CDR3 is TGTGCCAGCAGCGGAAAAGCAGGGGGCGCTGACTATGGCTACACCTTC.

This chain connects TRBV10-2 to TRBJ2-7; unclear D gene. CDR1 and CDR2 (germline): WSHSY, SAAADI. The CDR3 has 12 residues. The germline V and J ends were trimmed by 3 bases and 6 bases, with 9 bases remaining between them. In DNA form, the CDR3 reads TGCGCCAGCAGTGACGGCCCGGGCGAGCAGTACTTC. This gives the protein CASSDGPGEQYF.

This clone has just a few counts. The chain uses TRBV2 and TRBJ1-6, with 10 bases aligning to TRBD1. V was pared by 10 bases and J by 8 bases, with 5 bases of the junction left unmatched. CDR1 SNHLY and CDR2 FYNNEI come from the germline V gene. The length of the CDR3 is 13 residues. DNA for the CDR3: TGTGCCAAGGGGGACAGGGGCGATTCACCCCTCCACTTT. It specifies CAKGDRGDSPLHF.

This rearrangement joins TRBV5-6 to TRBJ1-2; no clear D. CDR3 length equals 13 residues. V lost 0 bases, J lost 4 bases, and 7 bases lay in between. Per germline, CDR1 SGHDT and CDR2 YYEEEE. The chain's CDR3 is CASSLGGSYGYTF. The CDR3 DNA reads TGTGCCAGCAGCTTGGGAGGGTCCTATGGCTACACCTTC.